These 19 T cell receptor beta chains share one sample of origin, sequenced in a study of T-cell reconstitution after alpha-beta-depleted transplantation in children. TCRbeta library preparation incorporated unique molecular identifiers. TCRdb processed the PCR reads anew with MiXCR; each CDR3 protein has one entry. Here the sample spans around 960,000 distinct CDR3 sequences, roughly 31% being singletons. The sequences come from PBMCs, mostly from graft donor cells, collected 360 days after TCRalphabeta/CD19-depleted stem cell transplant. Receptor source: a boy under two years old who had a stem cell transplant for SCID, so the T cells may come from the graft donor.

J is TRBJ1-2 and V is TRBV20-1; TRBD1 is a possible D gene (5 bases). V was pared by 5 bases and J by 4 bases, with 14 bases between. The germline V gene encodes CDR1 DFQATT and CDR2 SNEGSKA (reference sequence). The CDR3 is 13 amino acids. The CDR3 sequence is CSAGQGEGYGYTF. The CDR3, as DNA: TGCAGTGCTGGACAAGGGGAGGGCTATGGCTACACCTTC.

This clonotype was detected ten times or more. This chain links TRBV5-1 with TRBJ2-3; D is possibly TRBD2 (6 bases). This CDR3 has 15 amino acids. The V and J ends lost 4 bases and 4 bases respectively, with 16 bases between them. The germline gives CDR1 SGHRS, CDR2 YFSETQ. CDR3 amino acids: CASSPAPWGADTQYF. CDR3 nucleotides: TGCGCCAGCAGCCCGGCACCCTGGGGGGCAGATACGCAGTATTTT.

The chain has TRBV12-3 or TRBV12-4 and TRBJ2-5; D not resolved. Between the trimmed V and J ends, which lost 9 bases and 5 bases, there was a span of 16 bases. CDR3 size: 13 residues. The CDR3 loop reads CASRTEIWETQYF. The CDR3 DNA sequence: TGTGCCAGTCGCACCGAAATATGGGAGACCCAGTACTTC.

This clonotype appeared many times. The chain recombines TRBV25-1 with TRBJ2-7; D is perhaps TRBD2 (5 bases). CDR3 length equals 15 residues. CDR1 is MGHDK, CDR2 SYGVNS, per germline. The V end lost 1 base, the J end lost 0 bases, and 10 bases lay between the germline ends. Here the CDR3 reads CASSESGSYSYEQYF. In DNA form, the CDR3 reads TGTGCCAGCAGTGAATCGGGAAGTTACTCCTACGAGCAGTACTTC.

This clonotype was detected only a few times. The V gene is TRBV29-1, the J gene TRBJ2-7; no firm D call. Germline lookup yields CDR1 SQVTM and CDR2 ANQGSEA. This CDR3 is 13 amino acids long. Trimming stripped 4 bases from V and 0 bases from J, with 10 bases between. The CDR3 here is CSVVVSNSYEQYF. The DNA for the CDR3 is TGCAGCGTTGTTGTCAGTAACTCCTACGAGCAGTACTTC.

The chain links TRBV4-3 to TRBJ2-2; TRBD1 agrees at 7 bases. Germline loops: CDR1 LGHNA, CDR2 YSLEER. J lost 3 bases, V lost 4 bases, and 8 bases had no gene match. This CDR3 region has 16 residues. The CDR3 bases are TGCGCCAGCAGCCGCATACAGACAGGGTACACCGGGGAGCTGTTTTTT. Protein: CASSRIQTGYTGELFF.

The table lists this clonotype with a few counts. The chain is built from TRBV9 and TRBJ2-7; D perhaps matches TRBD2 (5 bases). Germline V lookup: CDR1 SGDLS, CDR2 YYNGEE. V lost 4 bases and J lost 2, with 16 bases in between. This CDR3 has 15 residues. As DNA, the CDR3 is TGTGCCAGCAGCCCGCGGGTAGTAGGCCCCTACGAGCAGTACTTC. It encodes CASSPRVVGPYEQYF.

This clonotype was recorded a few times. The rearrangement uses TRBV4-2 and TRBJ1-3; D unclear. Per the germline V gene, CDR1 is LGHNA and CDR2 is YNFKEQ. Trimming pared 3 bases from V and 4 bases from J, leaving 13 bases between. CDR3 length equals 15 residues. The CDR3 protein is CASSHPDTGGNTIYF. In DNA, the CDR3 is TGTGCCAGCAGCCATCCCGATACGGGGGGAAACACCATATATTTT.

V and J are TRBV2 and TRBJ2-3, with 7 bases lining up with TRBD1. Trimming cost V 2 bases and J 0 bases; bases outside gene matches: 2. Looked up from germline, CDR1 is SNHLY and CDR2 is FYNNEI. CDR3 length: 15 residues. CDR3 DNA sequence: TGTGCCAGCAGTGAAAAGGACAGGAGCACAGATACGCAGTATTTT. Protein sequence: CASSEKDRSTDTQYF.

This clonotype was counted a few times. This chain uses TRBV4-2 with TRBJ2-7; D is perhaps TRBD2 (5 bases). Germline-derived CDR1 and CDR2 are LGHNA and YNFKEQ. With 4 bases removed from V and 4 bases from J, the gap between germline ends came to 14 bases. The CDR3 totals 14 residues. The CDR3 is CASSPTLGAYEQYF. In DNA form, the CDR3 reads TGTGCCAGCAGCCCAACCCTGGGAGCGTACGAGCAGTACTTC.

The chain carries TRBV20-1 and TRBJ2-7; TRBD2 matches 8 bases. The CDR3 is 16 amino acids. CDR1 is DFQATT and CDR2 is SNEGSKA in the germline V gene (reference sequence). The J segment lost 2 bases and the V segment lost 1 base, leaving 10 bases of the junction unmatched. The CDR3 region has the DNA TGCAGTGCTAGAGGCCGGGGGCGGGGGGCCCCCTACGAGCAGTACTTC. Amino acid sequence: CSARGRGRGAPYEQYF.

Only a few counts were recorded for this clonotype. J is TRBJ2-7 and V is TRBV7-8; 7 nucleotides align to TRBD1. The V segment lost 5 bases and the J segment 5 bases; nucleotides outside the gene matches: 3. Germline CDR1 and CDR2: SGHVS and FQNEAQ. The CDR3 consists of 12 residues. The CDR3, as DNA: TGTGCCAGCAGCGTTGACAGGGACGAGCAGTACTTC. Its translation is CASSVDRDEQYF.

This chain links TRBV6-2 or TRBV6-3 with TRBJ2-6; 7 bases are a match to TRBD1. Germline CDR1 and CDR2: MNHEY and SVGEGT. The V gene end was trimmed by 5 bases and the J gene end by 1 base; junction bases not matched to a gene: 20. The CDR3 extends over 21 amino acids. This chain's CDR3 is CASSHIRERDSRPSGANVLTF. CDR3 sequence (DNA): TGTGCCAGCAGTCATATTAGAGAACGGGACAGTCGCCCGTCTGGGGCCAACGTCCTGACTTTC.

This CDR3 reads CASSPQGAPGEQFF. The CDR3 bases are TGTGCCAGCTCACCTCAGGGGGCTCCTGGTGAGCAGTTCTTC. This chain connects TRBV18 to TRBJ2-1; 8 bases map to TRBD1. Germline lookup yields CDR1 KGHSH and CDR2 LQKENI. V lost 3 bases and J lost 9; bases outside the gene matches: 7. The CDR3 contains 14 residues.

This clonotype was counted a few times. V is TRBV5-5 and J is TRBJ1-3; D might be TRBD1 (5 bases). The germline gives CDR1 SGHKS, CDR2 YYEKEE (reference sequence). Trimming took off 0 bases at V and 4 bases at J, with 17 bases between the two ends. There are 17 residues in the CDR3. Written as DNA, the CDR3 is TGTGCCAGCAGCTTGGTTGATGACAGAAAGGACGGAAACACCATATATTTT. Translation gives CASSLVDDRKDGNTIYF.

For the CDR3, the DNA is TGTGCCAGCAGCCAAGTCACCCGGAATAAGAACAATGAGCAGTTCTTC. This encodes CASSQVTRNKNNEQFF. The chain recombines TRBV4-2 with TRBJ2-1; no firm D call. The CDR3 has 16 residues. CDR1 LGHNA and CDR2 YNFKEQ come from the germline V gene. The V and J ends lost 1 base and 5 bases respectively, with 15 bases between them.

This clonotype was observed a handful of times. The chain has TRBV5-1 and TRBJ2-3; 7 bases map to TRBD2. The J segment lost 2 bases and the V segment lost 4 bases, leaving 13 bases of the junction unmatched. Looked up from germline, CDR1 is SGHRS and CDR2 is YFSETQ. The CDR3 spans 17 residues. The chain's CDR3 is CASSPQQRGYYTDTQYF. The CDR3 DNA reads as TGCGCCAGCAGCCCTCAGCAGCGGGGATACTACACAGATACGCAGTATTTT.

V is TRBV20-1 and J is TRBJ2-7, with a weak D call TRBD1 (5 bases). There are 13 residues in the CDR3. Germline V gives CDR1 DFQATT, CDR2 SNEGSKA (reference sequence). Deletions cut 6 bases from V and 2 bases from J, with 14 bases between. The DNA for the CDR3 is TGCAGTGCCTCTAAGGGGCAGGCCTACGAGCAGTACTTC. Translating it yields CSASKGQAYEQYF.

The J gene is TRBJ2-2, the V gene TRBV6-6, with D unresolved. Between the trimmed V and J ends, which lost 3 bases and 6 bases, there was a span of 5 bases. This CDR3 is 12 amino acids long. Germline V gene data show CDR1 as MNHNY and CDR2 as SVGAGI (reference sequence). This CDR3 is CASSYIAGELFF. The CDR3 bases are TGTGCCAGCAGTTATATTGCCGGGGAGCTGTTTTTT.